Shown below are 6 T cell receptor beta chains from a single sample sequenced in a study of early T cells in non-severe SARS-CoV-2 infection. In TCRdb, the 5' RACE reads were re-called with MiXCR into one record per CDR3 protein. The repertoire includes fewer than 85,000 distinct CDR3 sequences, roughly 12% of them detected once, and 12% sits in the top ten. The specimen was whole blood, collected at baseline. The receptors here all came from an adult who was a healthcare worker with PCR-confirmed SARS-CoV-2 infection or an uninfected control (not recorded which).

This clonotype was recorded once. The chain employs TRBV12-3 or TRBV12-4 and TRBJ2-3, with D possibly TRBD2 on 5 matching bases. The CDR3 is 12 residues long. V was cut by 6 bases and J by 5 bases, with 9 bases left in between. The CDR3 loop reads CASRVAGDTQYF. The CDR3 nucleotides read TGTGCCAGCAGGGTGGCGGGAGATACGCAGTATTTT.

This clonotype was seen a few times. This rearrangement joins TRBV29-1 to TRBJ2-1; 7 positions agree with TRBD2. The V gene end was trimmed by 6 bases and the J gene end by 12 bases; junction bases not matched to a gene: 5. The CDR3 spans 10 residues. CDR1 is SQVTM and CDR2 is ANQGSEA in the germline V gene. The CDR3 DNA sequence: TGCAGCGTGGGGACTAACCCGCAGTTCTTC. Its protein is CSVGTNPQFF.

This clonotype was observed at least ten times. This CDR3 reads CSAITFTAHNEQFF. CDR3 nucleotide sequence: TGCAGTGCTATTACCTTTACTGCTCACAATGAGCAGTTCTTC. The chain links TRBV20-1 to TRBJ2-1; no firm D call. Deletions cut 4 bases from V and 5 bases from J, with 15 bases between. In germline, CDR1 is DFQATT, CDR2 SNEGSKA (reference sequence). The CDR3 covers 14 residues.

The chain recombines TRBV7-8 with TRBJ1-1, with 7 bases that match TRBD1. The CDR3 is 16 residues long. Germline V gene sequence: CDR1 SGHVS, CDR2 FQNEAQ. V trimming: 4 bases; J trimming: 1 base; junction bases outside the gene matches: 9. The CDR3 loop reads CASSYFRTGPNTEAFF. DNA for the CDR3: TGTGCCAGCAGCTACTTCAGGACAGGACCGAACACTGAAGCTTTCTTT.

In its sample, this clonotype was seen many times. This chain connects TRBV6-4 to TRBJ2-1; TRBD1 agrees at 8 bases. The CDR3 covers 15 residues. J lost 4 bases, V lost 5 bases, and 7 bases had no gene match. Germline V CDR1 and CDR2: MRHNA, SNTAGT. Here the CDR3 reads CASSPGQGGYNEQFF. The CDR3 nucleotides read TGTGCCAGCAGTCCCGGACAGGGAGGATACAATGAGCAGTTCTTC.

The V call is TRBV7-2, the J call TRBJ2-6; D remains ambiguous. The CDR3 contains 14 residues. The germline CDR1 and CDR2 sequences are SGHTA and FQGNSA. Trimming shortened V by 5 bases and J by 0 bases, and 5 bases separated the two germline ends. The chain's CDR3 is CASSPISGANVLTF. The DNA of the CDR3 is TGTGCCAGCAGCCCAATCTCTGGGGCCAACGTCCTGACTTTC.